This TCR beta chain was found in a study of response to subunit inactivated influenza vaccine. Each CDR3 protein is one row after TCRdb ran MiXCR on the RT-PCR reads. Among under 850,000 distinct CDR3 sequences listed, around 18% were seen once. The CDR3 is 13 residues long. With V trimmed by 7 bases and J by 6 bases, 8 bases remained unmatched. Germline V gives CDR1 DFQATT, CDR2 SNEGSKA (reference sequence). About this clonotype: The antigen is not known.

Study results and caveats: The authors put forward the suggestion that each seasonal influenza vaccination may bring in only a limited number of new T cells.

This receptor was identified in a man aged 45-65 years who received an inactivated influenza vaccine. The sequences come from PBMCs from blood, collected 4 to 6 days after vaccination. V is TRBV20-1 and J is TRBJ2-1, with TRBD2 matching over 8 bases. CDR3 protein: CSVGGGNRNEQFF. CDR3 coding DNA: TGCAGTGTGGGCGGGGGGAACCGCAATGAGCAGTTCTTC.